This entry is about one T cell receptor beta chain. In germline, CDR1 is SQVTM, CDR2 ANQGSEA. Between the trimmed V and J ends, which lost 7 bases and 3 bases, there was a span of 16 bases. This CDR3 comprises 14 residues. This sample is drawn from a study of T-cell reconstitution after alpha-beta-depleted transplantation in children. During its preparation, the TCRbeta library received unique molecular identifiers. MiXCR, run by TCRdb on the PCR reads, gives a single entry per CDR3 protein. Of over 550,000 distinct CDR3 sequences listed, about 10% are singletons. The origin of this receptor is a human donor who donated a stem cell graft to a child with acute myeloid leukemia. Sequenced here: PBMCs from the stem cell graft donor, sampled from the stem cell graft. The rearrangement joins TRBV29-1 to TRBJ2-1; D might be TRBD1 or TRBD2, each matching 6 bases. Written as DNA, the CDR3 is TGCAGCGCCGGGGGCAGGGCGAACTACAATGAGCAGTTCTTC. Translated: CSAGGRANYNEQFF.